Presented here are 30 T cell receptor beta chains from one specimen sequenced in a study of T cell responses to AZD1222 COVID-19 vaccine. The table came from immunoSEQ multiplex PCR; TCRdb's copy has only in-frame clones and leaves some out. The sample lists around 160,000 clones, approximately 94% occurring once. This specimen consisted of peripheral blood, obtained on day 0 of AZD1222 vaccination. These receptors all stem from an adult in good health.

V is TRBV19 and J is TRBJ2-6; TRBD2 matches 7 bases. In germline, CDR1 is LNHDA, CDR2 SQIVND (reference sequence). The CDR3 length is 14 residues. The J segment lost 1 base and the V segment lost 8 bases, leaving 2 bases of the junction unmatched. In DNA, the CDR3 is TGTGCCAGTGGGGAGGGATCTGGGGCCAACGTCCTGACTTTC. Protein product: CASGEGSGANVLTF. The full variable domain, with the rest looked up from reference TRBV19 and TRBJ2-6, is DGGITQSPKYLFRKEGQNVTLSCEQNLNHDAMYWYRQDPGQGLRLIYYSQIVNDFQKGDIAEGYSVSREKKESFPLTVTSAQKNPTAFYLCASGEGSGANVLTFGAGSRLTVL.

The chain employs TRBV5-4 and TRBJ2-1; D unclear. Trimming took off 5 bases at V and 0 bases at J, with 12 bases between the two ends. Per the germline V gene, CDR1 is SGHNT and CDR2 is YYREEE (reference sequence). There are 15 residues in the CDR3. The CDR3 DNA sequence: TGTGCCAGCAGTGTGGATGTCGACTCCTACAATGAGCAGTTCTTC. This sequence encodes CASSVDVDSYNEQFF.

This chain links TRBV6-1 with TRBJ2-7; D call uncertain. V was clipped by 2 bases and J by 4 bases, with 3 bases between them. Germline loops: CDR1 MNHNS, CDR2 SASEGT. This CDR3 has 11 amino acids. CDR3 nucleotides: TGTGCCAGCAGTGAACGGTACGAGCAGTACTTC. Protein product: CASSERYEQYF.

The table lists this clone with a count of one. CDR3 bases: TGTGCCAGTAACCTAGGAGGCCGTGATGGCTACACCTTC. Protein: CASNLGGRDGYTF. V usage is TRBV19 and J usage is TRBJ1-2; no clear D. CDR1 and CDR2 from the germline V gene are LNHDA and SQIVND (reference sequence). Trimming took 7 bases from V and 6 from J, leaving 15 bases between them. This CDR3 has 13 residues. The variable domain in full, completed from reference TRBV19 and TRBJ1-2, reads DGGITQSPKYLFRKEGQNVTLSCEQNLNHDAMYWYRQDPGQGLRLIYYSQIVNDFQKGDIAEGYSVSREKKESFPLTVTSAQKNPTAFYLCASNLGGRDGYTFGSGTRLTVV.

The genes are TRBV4-2 and TRBJ2-1, with 14 bases identical to TRBD2. V shed 5 bases and J 4 bases; nucleotides not matched to a gene: 7. The CDR3 runs to 17 residues. The germline gives CDR1 LGHNA, CDR2 YNFKEQ. CDR3 coding DNA: TGTGCCAGCAGCAAACGGACTAGCGGGGGGAATTACAATGAGCAGTTCTTC. As protein: CASSKRTSGGNYNEQFF.

This chain connects TRBV19 to TRBJ1-1; perhaps TRBD1 as D (6 bases). V was shortened by 2 bases and J by 11 bases, with 12 bases between the two germline ends. This CDR3 comprises 12 residues. CDR1 is LNHDA and CDR2 is SQIVND in the germline V gene (reference sequence). The chain's CDR3 is CASSIRDTQAFF. Written as DNA, the CDR3 is TGTGCCAGTAGTATACGGGACACCCAGGCTTTCTTT.

The V gene is TRBV7-8, the J gene TRBJ2-3; a possible D gene is TRBD1 (7 bases). The germline V gene has CDR1 SGHVS and CDR2 FQNEAQ. CDR3 length: 15 amino acids. The germline V and J ends were trimmed by 5 bases and 2 bases, with 14 bases remaining between them. The CDR3 DNA is TGTGCCAGCAGCCCAGTGGAGGGGGCCACAGATACGCAGTATTTT. Its translation is CASSPVEGATDTQYF.

The rearrangement links TRBV5-6 to TRBJ1-2; the D is unclear. CDR3 size: 14 residues. V lost 0 bases and J lost 4, with 10 bases in between. Per the germline V gene, CDR1 is SGHDT and CDR2 is YYEEEE. The CDR3 here is CASSLVGQGYGYTF. The CDR3 nucleotides are TGTGCCAGCAGCTTGGTAGGGCAAGGCTATGGCTACACCTTC.

The rearrangement uses TRBV5-6 and TRBJ2-3; D is unresolved. This CDR3 has 16 amino acids. Germline CDR1 is SGHDT and CDR2 is YYEEEE. V was shortened by 4 bases and J by 2 bases, with 17 bases between the two germline ends. This CDR3 reads CASSAPDGVITDTQYF. The DNA of the CDR3 is TGTGCCAGCAGCGCCCCCGATGGGGTGATCACAGATACGCAGTATTTT.

The chain is built from TRBV18 and TRBJ1-2; TRBD1 aligns across 7 bases. V was clipped by 3 bases and J by 4 bases; unmatched bases: 8. The germline CDR1 and CDR2 sequences are KGHSH and LQKENI. The CDR3 sequence is 15 residues long. For the CDR3, the DNA is TGTGCCAGCTCACCTTCCGGGACAGACTTCTATGGCTACACCTTC. It yields the protein CASSPSGTDFYGYTF.

As DNA, the CDR3 is TGCGCCAGCAGCGGGGGACAGGCCCCCTACGAGCAGTACTTC. This encodes CASSGGQAPYEQYF. This chain joins TRBV5-1 and TRBJ2-7; 8 positions agree with TRBD1. CDR1 is SGHRS, CDR2 YFSETQ, per germline. This CDR3 is 14 amino acids long. The J segment lost 2 bases and the V segment lost 4 bases, leaving 5 bases of the junction unmatched. The full variable domain, its missing parts supplied by reference TRBV5-1 and TRBJ2-7, is KAGVTQTPRYLIKTRGQQVTLSCSPISGHRSVSWYQQTPGQGLQFLFEYFSETQRNKGNFPGRFSGRQFSNSRSEMNVSTLELGDSALYLCASSGGQAPYEQYFGPGTRLTVT.

The gene calls are TRBV5-1 and TRBJ1-2; D possibly corresponds to TRBD1 (5 bases). The germline V gene has CDR1 SGHRS and CDR2 YFSETQ. V lost 4 bases to trimming and J lost 5 bases, with 15 bases between them. CDR3 size: 14 residues. The CDR3 is CASSRQSHEYGYTF. The CDR3, as DNA: TGCGCCAGCAGCCGACAGTCCCACGAGTATGGCTACACCTTC.

The chain links TRBV6-4 to TRBJ2-1; 12 bases align to TRBD2. V lost 6 bases to trimming and J lost 9 bases; unmatched junction nucleotides: 12. This CDR3 contains 16 residues. Germline CDR1 reads MRHNA; CDR2 reads SNTAGT. CDR3 loop: CASRRLAGVGTGEQFF. CDR3 DNA: TGTGCCAGCAGAAGACTAGCGGGAGTCGGTACTGGTGAGCAGTTCTTC.

The chain joins TRBV5-6 to TRBJ1-2; D is unclear. The CDR3 spans 12 residues. Trimming stripped 0 bases from V and 5 bases from J, with 5 bases between. Germline assignment: CDR1 SGHDT and CDR2 YYEEEE. The DNA of the CDR3 is TGTGCCAGCAGCTTGGGAGTATATGGCTACACCTTC. Translating gives CASSLGVYGYTF.

The chain carries TRBV2 and TRBJ2-7, with 7 bases lining up with TRBD1. Germline values: CDR1 SNHLY, CDR2 FYNNEI. The CDR3 has 12 amino acids. J was trimmed by 8 bases and V by 5 bases; bases with no gene match: 6. In DNA form, the CDR3 reads TGTGCCAGCAGTCCCGGACAGGCAAAGCAGTACTTC. This encodes CASSPGQAKQYF. Full variable domain (rest looked up from reference TRBV2 and TRBJ2-7): EPEVTQTPSHQVTQMGQEVILRCVPISNHLYFYWYRQILGQKVEFLVSFYNNEISEKSEIFDDQFSVERPDGSNFTLKIRSTKLEDSAMYFCASSPGQAKQYFGPGTRLTVT.

V gene TRBV14 combines with J gene TRBJ1-4; D gene unclear. This CDR3 comprises 13 residues. Germline V gives CDR1 SGHDN, CDR2 FVKESK. The V end lost 0 bases, the J end lost 11 bases, and 10 bases lay between the germline ends. CDR3 sequence reads: CASSQERGRKLFF. The CDR3 region has the DNA TGTGCCAGCAGCCAAGAGAGAGGGCGGAAACTGTTTTTT.

The chain couples TRBV6-1 to TRBJ1-1; D might be TRBD1 (5 bases). Trimming pared 3 bases from V and 3 bases from J, leaving 11 bases between. The CDR3 is 14 residues long. Germline lookup yields CDR1 MNHNS and CDR2 SASEGT. CDR3 residues: CASSEAGWDTEAFF. DNA of the CDR3: TGTGCCAGCAGTGAGGCAGGGTGGGACACTGAAGCTTTCTTT.

The chain recombines TRBV14 with TRBJ2-3, with D maybe TRBD2 (5 bases). Germline values: CDR1 SGHDN, CDR2 FVKESK. The CDR3 runs to 14 residues. The germline V and J ends were trimmed by 2 bases and 9 bases, with 15 bases remaining between them. The CDR3 region has the DNA TGTGCCAGCAGCCAAACAACTAGTGGTCTGACGCAGTATTTT. This translates into CASSQTTSGLTQYF.

This clone was seen a handful of times. CDR3 sequence: CASSPSTGPRSGANVLTF. The CDR3 bases are TGTGCCAGCTCACCTAGCACAGGTCCCCGCTCTGGGGCCAACGTCCTGACTTTC. V usage is TRBV18 and J usage is TRBJ2-6, with TRBD1 as a possible D gene (5 bases). The germline gives CDR1 KGHSH, CDR2 LQKENI. The V end was cut by 3 bases, the J end by 0 bases, with 15 bases between. The CDR3 has 18 residues.

The V and J genes are TRBV2 and TRBJ2-3; 10 bases fit TRBD1. This CDR3 has 15 residues. Germline V gene lookup returns CDR1 SNHLY and CDR2 FYNNEI. Trimming cost V 7 bases and J 9 bases; bases outside gene matches: 13. The CDR3 loop is CASKVDRGVIDTQYF. The CDR3 nucleotides read TGTGCCAGCAAAGTGGACAGGGGGGTCATTGACACGCAGTATTTT.

J is TRBJ1-1 and V is TRBV6-5; D gene uncertain. V lost 6 bases and J 0 bases, leaving 14 bases between the germline ends. Germline CDR1 is MNHEY and CDR2 is SVGAGI. This CDR3 is built from 15 residues. CDR3 in amino acids: CASSPTDLMNTEAFF. The CDR3 region has the DNA TGTGCCAGCAGCCCGACGGACCTAATGAACACTGAAGCTTTCTTT.

The CDR3 nucleotides read TGTGCCAGCAGTGAAGGAGCTCCAACAGATACGCAGTATTTT. It specifies CASSEGAPTDTQYF. The rearrangement uses TRBV6-1 and TRBJ2-3; D is uncertain. Trimming left V 1 base short and J 3 bases short, with 8 bases between. Germline loops: CDR1 MNHNS, CDR2 SASEGT. The CDR3 spans 14 residues.

This sequence joins TRBV6-1 and TRBJ1-2; possible D gene TRBD1, 5 bases. Germline values: CDR1 MNHNS, CDR2 SASEGT. The CDR3 is made up of 14 amino acids. The V gene lost 1 base and the J gene lost 2 bases, with 8 bases spanning the gap. DNA of the CDR3: TGTGCCAGCAGTGAAGACGGGGGGAACTATGGCTACACCTTC. Encoded protein: CASSEDGGNYGYTF.

This clone was picked up one time. CDR3: CASSEAIQTYEQYF. The CDR3 nucleotides read TGTGCCAGCAGTGAAGCCATCCAAACCTACGAGCAGTACTTC. The chain joins TRBV6-1 to TRBJ2-7; D remains unclear. V lost 0 bases and J lost 2, with 8 bases in between. CDR3 length: 14 amino acids. The V gene's germline CDR1 is MNHNS and CDR2 SASEGT.

The V gene is TRBV7-9, the J gene TRBJ1-1; D possibly corresponds to TRBD1 (6 bases). V shed 2 bases and J shed 0 bases, with 13 bases lying between them. CDR1 is SEHNR, CDR2 FQNEAQ, per germline (reference sequence). The CDR3 runs to 16 residues. Written as DNA, the CDR3 is TGTGCCAGCAGCTTACGACGGGGGCGAATGAACACTGAAGCTTTCTTT. Protein: CASSLRRGRMNTEAFF.

The chain joins TRBV7-3 to TRBJ2-6; D gene uncertain. Trimming took off 5 bases at V and 0 bases at J, with 20 bases between the two ends. The CDR3 sequence is 19 residues long. Germline V CDR1 and CDR2: SGHTA, FQGTGA. This CDR3 is CASSPVNWEVLSGANVLTF. The CDR3 DNA reads TGTGCCAGCAGCCCCGTGAATTGGGAAGTGCTCTCTGGGGCCAACGTCCTGACTTTC. The entire variable domain, with the rest obtained from reference TRBV7-3 and TRBJ2-6, is as follows: GAGVSQTPSNKVTEKGKYVELRCDPISGHTALYWYRQSLGQGPEFLIYFQGTGAADDSGLPNDRFFAVRPEGSVSTLKIQRTERGDSAVYLCASSPVNWEVLSGANVLTFGAGSRLTVL.

The rearrangement joins TRBV15 to TRBJ1-2; D is ambiguous. V was trimmed by 6 bases and J by 0 bases, leaving 8 bases between them. CDR3 length equals 13 residues. CDR1 and CDR2 from the germline V gene are LNHNV and YYDKDF (reference sequence). The chain's CDR3 is CATSPLANYGYTF. The CDR3 coding sequence is TGTGCCACCAGTCCTCTCGCTAACTATGGCTACACCTTC. The full variable domain, its missing parts supplied by reference TRBV15 and TRBJ1-2, is DAMVIQNPRYQVTQFGKPVTLSCSQTLNHNVMYWYQQKSSQAPKLLFHYYDKDFNNEADTPDNFQSRRPNTSFCFLDIRSPGLGDTAMYLCATSPLANYGYTFGSGTRLTVV.

The chain is built from TRBV5-1 and TRBJ1-1; D possibly corresponds to TRBD1 (6 bases). Trimming stripped 0 bases from V and 1 base from J, with 7 bases between. Germline assignment: CDR1 SGHRS and CDR2 YFSETQ. CDR3 length: 14 amino acids. CDR3 sequence (DNA): TGCGCCAGCAGCTTGGGGACAGCGAACACTGAAGCTTTCTTT. Translation: CASSLGTANTEAFF.

This sequence joins TRBV6-5 and TRBJ1-1; 7 nucleotides match TRBD1. The CDR3 totals 14 residues. The ends lost 6 bases at V and 4 bases at J; junction bases unmatched: 8. The germline CDR1 and CDR2 sequences are MNHEY and SVGAGI. CDR3 residues: CASSLAGGGTEAFF. The CDR3 nucleotides are TGTGCCAGCAGCCTGGCAGGGGGAGGCACTGAAGCTTTCTTT.

The genes are TRBV6-5 and TRBJ1-5; no clear D gene. Germline CDR1 reads MNHEY; CDR2 reads SVGAGI. The V end was cut by 0 bases, the J end by 1 base, with 7 bases between. The CDR3 totals 15 residues. The CDR3 DNA is TGTGCCAGCAGTTACTCTCCTAAAAGCAATCAGCCCCAGCATTTT. Residues: CASSYSPKSNQPQHF.